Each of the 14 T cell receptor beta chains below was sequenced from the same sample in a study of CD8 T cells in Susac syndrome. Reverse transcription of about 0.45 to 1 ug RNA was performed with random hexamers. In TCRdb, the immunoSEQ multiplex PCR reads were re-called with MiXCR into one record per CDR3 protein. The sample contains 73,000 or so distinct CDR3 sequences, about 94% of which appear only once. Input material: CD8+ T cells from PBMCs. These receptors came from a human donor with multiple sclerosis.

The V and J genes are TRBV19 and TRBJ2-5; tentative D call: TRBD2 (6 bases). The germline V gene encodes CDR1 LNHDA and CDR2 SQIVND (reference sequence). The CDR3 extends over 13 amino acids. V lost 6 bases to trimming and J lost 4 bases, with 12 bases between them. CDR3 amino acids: CASRQAGRETQYF. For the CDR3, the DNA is TGTGCCAGTAGGCAGGCGGGGAGAGAGACCCAGTACTTC.

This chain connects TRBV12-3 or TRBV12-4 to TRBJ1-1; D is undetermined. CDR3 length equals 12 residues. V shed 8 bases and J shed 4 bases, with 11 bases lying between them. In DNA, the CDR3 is TGTGCCAGCCGGGAGAGCGGCACTGAAGCTTTCTTT. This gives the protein CASRESGTEAFF.

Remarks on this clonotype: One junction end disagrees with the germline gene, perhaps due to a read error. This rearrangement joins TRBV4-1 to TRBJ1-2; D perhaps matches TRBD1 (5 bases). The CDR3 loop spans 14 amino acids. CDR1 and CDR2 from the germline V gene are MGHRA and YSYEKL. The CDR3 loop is CASSEETWGYGYTF. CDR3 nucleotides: TGCGCCAGCAGCGAAGAGACGTGGGGGTACGGCTACACCTTC.

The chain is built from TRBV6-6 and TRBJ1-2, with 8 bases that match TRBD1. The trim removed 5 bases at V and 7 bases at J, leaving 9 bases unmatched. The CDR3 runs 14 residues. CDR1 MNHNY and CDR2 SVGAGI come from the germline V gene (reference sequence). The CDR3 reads CASSHQGATIGYTF. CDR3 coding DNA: TGTGCCAGCAGTCATCAGGGGGCGACGATTGGCTACACCTTC.

In nucleotides, the CDR3 is TGTGCCAGCAGTGAATATCTAGGGGACGAGCAGTACTTC. Its protein is CASSEYLGDEQYF. The chain joins TRBV25-1 to TRBJ2-7, with a possible D match to TRBD1 (5 bases). Looked up from germline, CDR1 is MGHDK and CDR2 is SYGVNS. There are 13 residues in the CDR3. Deletions cut 0 bases from V and 5 bases from J, with 8 bases between.

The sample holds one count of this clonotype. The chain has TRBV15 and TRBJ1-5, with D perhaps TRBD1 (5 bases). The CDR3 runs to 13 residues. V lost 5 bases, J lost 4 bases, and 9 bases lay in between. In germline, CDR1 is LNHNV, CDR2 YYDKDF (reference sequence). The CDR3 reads CATSWPGNQPQHF. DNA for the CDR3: TGTGCCACCAGCTGGCCAGGGAATCAGCCCCAGCATTTT.

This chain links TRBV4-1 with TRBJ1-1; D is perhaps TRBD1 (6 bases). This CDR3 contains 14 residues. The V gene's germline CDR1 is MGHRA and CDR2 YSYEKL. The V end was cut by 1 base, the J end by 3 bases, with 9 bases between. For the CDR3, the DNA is TGCGCCAGCAGCCAAGTTCAGGGGTACACTGAAGCTTTCTTT. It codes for CASSQVQGYTEAFF.

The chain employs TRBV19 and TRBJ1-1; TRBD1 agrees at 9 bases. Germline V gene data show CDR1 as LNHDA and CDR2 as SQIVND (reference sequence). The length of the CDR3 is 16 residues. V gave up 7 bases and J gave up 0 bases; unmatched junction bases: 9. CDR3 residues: CASIKDRGNLNTEAFF. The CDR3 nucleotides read TGTGCCAGTATAAAGGACAGGGGAAACCTGAACACTGAAGCTTTCTTT. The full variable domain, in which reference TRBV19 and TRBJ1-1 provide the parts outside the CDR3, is DGGITQSPKYLFRKEGQNVTLSCEQNLNHDAMYWYRQDPGQGLRLIYYSQIVNDFQKGDIAEGYSVSREKKESFPLTVTSAQKNPTAFYLCASIKDRGNLNTEAFFGQGTRLTVV.

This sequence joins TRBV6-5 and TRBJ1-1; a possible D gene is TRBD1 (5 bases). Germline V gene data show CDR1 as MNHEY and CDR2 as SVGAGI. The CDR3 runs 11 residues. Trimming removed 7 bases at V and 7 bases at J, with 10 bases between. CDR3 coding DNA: TGTGCCAGCATAAAGGGGATTGAAGCTTTCTTT. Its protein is CASIKGIEAFF.

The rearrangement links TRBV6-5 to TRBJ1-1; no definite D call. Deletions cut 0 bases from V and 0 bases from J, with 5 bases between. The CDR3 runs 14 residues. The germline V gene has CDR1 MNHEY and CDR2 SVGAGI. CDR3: CASSYSGLNTEAFF. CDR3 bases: TGTGCCAGCAGTTACTCAGGGTTGAACACTGAAGCTTTCTTT.

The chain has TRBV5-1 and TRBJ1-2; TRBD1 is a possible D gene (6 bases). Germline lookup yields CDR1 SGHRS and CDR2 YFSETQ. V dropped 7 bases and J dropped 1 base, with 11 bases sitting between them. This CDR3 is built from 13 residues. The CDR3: CASGLDSNYGYTF. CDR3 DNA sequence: TGCGCCAGCGGGCTGGACAGTAACTATGGCTACACCTTC.

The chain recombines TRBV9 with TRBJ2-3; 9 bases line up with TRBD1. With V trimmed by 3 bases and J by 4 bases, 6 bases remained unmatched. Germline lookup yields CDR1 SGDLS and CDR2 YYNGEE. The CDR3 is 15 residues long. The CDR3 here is CASSAGTGRADTQYF. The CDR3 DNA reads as TGTGCCAGCAGCGCCGGGACAGGGAGAGCAGATACGCAGTATTTT.

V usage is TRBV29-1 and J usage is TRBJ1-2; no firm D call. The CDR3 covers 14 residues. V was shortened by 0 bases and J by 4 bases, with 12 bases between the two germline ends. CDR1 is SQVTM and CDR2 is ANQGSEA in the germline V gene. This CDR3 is CSVEERRFSYGYTF. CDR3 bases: TGCAGCGTTGAAGAACGAAGGTTCTCCTATGGCTACACCTTC.

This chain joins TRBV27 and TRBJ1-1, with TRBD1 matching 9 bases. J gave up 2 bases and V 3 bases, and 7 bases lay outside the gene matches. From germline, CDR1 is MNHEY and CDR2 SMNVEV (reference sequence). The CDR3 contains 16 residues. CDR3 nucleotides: TGTGCCAGCAGTTTGACAGGGGGTCGCCTCAACACTGAAGCTTTCTTT. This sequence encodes CASSLTGGRLNTEAFF.